This TCR beta chain came from a study of T cells expressing NK-cell markers. From the 5' RACE reads, TCRdb lists one entry per CDR3 protein and no DNA. This sample's table reports hundreds of thousands of distinct CDR3 sequences. The CDR3 extends over 17 amino acids. Germline V gene data show CDR1 as MNHEY and CDR2 as SVGEGT. As concerns this clonotype: Its antigen is currently unknown.

Study conclusions and caveats: The same clonotypes also predominated in the CD3+CD56-NKG2C+ fraction of a few donors. There remained a lack of clarity about HCMV specificity of expanded NKG2C+ T cell clones.

This sequence was found in a woman aged 18 to 69 in good health. The sequencing sample was made of blood T cells: a sorted CD56 or NKG2C T cell subset, CD4+ or CD8+ T cells, or bulk PBMC T cells (not recorded which). The J gene is TRBJ1-5, the V gene TRBV6-2 or TRBV6-3; with no DNA, the TCRdb D assignment of TRBD1 cannot be verified. The CDR3 protein is CASSYRGPGWGNQPQHF.